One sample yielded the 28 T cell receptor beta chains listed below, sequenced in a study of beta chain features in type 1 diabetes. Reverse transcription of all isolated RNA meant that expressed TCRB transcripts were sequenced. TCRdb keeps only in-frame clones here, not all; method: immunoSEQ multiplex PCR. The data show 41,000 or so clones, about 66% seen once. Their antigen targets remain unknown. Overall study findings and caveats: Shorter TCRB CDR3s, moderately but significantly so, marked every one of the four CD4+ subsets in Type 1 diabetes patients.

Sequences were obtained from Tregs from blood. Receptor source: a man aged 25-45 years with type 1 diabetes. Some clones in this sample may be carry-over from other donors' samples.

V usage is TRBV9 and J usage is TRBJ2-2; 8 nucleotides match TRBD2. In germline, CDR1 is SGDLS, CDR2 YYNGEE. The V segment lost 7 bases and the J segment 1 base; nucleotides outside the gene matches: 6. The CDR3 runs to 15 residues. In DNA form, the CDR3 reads TGTGCCAGCGGTCTACTAGCGGTGAACACCGGGGAGCTGTTTTTT. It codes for CASGLLAVNTGELFF.

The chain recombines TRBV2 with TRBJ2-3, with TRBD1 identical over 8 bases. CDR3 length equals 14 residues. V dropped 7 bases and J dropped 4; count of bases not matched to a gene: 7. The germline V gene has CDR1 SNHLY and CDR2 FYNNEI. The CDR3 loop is CASKPRGRADTQYF. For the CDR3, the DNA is TGTGCCAGCAAGCCCAGGGGGCGGGCAGATACGCAGTATTTT.

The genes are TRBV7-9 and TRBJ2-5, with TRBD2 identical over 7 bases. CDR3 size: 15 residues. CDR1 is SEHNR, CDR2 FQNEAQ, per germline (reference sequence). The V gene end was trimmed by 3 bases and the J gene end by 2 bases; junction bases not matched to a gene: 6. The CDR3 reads CASSLGGGLQETQYF. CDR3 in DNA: TGTGCCAGCAGCTTGGGGGGAGGGTTGCAAGAGACCCAGTACTTC. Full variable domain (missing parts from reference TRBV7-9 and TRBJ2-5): DTGVSQNPRHKITKRGQNVTFRCDPISEHNRLYWYRQTLGQGPEFLTYFQNEAQLEKSRLLSDRFSAERPKGSFSTLEIQRTEQGDSAMYLCASSLGGGLQETQYFGPGTRLLVL.

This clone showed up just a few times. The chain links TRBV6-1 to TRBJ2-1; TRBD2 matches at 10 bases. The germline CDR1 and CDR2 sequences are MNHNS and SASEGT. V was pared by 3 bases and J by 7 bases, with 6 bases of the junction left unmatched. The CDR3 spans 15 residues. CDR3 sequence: CASSEPSGGWNEQFF. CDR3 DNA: TGTGCCAGCAGTGAGCCTAGCGGGGGCTGGAATGAGCAGTTCTTC.

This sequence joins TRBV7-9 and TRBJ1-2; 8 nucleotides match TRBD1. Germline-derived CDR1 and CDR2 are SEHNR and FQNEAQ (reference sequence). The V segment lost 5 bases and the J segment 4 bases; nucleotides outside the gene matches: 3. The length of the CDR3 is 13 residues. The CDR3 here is CASSLGTGYGYTF. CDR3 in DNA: TGTGCCAGCAGCCTCGGGACAGGCTATGGCTACACCTTC.

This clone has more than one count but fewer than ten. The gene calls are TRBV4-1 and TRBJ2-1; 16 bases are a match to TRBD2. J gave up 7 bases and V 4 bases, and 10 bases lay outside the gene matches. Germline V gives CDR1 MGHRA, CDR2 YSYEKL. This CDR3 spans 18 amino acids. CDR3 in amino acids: CASSPGQGTSGGENEQFF. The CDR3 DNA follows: TGCGCCAGCAGCCCGGGACAGGGGACTAGCGGGGGGGAAAATGAGCAGTTCTTC.

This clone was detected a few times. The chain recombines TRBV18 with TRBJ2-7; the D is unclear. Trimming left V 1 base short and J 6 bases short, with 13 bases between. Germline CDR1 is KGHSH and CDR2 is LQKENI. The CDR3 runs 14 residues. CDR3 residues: CASSPQASRSEQYF. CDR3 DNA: TGTGCCAGCTCACCACAAGCCAGTCGGAGCGAGCAGTACTTC.

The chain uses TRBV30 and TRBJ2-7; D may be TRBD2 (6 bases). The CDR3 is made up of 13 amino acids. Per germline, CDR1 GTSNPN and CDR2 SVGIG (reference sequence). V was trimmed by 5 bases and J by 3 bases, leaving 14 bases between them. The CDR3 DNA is TGTGCCTGGGACCGGGCGGGGCTCTACGAGCAGTACTTC. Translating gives CAWDRAGLYEQYF. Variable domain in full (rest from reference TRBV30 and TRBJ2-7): SQTIHQWPATLVQPVGSPLSLECTVEGTSNPNLYWYRQAAGRGLQLLFYSVGIGQISSEVPQNLSASRPQDRQFILSSKKLLLSDSGFYLCAWDRAGLYEQYFGPGTRLTVT.

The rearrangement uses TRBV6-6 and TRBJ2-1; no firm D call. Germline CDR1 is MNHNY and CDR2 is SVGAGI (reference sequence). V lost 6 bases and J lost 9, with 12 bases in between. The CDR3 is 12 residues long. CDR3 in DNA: TGTGCCAGCAGACGTGGTGCAGGTGAGCAGTTCTTC. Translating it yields CASRRGAGEQFF.

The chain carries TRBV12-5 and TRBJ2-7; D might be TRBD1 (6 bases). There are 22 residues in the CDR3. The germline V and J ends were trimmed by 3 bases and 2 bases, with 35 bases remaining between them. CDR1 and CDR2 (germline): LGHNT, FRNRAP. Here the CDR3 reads CASGFHPPFPAERAGATYEQYF. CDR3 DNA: TGTGCTAGTGGTTTTCATCCCCCTTTCCCCGCAGAACGGGCAGGGGCGACCTACGAGCAGTACTTC. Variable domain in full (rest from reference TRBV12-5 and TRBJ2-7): DARVTQTPRHKVTEMGQEVTMRCQPILGHNTVFWYRQTMMQGLELLAYFRNRAPLDDSGMPKDRFSAEMPDATLATLKIQPSEPRDSAVYFCASGFHPPFPAERAGATYEQYFGPGTRLTVT.

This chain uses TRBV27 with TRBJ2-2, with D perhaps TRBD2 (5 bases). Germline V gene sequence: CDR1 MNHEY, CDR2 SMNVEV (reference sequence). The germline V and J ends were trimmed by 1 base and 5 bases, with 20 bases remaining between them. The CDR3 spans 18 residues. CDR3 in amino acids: CASSLYSGIFRRTGELFF. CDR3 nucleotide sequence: TGTGCCAGCAGTTTATACTCCGGGATCTTCCGGAGGACCGGGGAGCTGTTTTTT.

CDR3 in DNA: TGCGCCAGCAGCATGGACGGACTAACTGGGGGCTACACCTTC. Residues: CASSMDGLTGGYTF. V gene TRBV5-1 combines with J gene TRBJ1-2; D not certain. The CDR3 covers 14 residues. Trimming cost V 4 bases and J 8 bases, with 18 bases left between them. Germline values: CDR1 SGHRS, CDR2 YFSETQ. The full variable domain, completed using reference TRBV5-1 and TRBJ1-2, is KAGVTQTPRYLIKTRGQQVTLSCSPISGHRSVSWYQQTPGQGLQFLFEYFSETQRNKGNFPGRFSGRQFSNSRSEMNVSTLELGDSALYLCASSMDGLTGGYTFGSGTRLTVV.

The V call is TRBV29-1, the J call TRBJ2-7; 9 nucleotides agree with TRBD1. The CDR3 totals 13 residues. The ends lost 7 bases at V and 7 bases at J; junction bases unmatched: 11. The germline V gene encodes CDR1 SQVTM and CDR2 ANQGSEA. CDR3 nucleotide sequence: TGCAGCGCCCAGGGACAGGGACCTCGAGAGCAGTACTTC. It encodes CSAQGQGPREQYF.

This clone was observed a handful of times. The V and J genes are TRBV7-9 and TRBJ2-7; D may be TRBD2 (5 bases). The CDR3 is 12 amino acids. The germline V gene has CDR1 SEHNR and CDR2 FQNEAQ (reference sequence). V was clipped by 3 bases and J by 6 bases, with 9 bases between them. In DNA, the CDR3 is TGTGCCAGCAGCTTCCAACGGGGCGAGCAGTACTTC. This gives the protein CASSFQRGEQYF.

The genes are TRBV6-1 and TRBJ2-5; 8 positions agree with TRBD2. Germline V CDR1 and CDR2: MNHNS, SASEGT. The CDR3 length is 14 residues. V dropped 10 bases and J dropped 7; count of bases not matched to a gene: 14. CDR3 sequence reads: CATYLAGGVRTQYF. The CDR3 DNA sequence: TGTGCCACGTACCTGGCGGGGGGCGTCAGGACCCAGTACTTC.

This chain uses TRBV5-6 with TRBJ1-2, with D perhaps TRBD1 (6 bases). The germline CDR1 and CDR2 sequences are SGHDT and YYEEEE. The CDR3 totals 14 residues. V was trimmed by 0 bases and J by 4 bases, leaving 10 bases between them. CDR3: CASSLGRGGYGYTF. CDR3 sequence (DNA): TGTGCCAGCAGCTTGGGCAGGGGCGGCTATGGCTACACCTTC.

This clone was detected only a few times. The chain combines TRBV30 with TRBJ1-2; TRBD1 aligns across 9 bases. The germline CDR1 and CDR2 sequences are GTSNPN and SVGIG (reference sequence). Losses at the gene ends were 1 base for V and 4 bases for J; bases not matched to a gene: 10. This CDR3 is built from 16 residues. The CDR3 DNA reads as TGTGCCTGGAGTGAAACCGGGACAGGGAGGGGCTATGGCTACACCTTC. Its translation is CAWSETGTGRGYGYTF. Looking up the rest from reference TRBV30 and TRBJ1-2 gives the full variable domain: SQTIHQWPATLVQPVGSPLSLECTVEGTSNPNLYWYRQAAGRGLQLLFYSVGIGQISSEVPQNLSASRPQDRQFILSSKKLLLSDSGFYLCAWSETGTGRGYGYTFGSGTRLTVV.

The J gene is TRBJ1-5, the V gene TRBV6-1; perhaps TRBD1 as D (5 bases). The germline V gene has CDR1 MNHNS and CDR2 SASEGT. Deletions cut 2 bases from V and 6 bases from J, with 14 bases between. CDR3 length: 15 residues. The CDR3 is CASSEFGRAVQPQHF. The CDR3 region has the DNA TGTGCCAGCAGTGAATTCGGCAGGGCGGTTCAGCCCCAGCATTTT.

CDR3 loop: CASSSRGTNTEAFF. CDR3 in DNA: TGTGCCAGCAGTAGCAGGGGCACGAACACTGAAGCTTTCTTT. The rearrangement joins TRBV28 to TRBJ1-1; the D gene is possibly TRBD1 (6 bases). Trimming took 5 bases from V and 1 from J, leaving 11 bases between them. The length of the CDR3 is 14 residues. The germline CDR1 and CDR2 sequences are MDHEN and SYDVKM.

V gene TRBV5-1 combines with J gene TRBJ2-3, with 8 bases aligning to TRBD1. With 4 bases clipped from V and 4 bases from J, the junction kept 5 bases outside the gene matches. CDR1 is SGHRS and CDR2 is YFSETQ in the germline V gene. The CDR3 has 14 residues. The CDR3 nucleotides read TGCGCCAGCAGCCAAACACAGGGGGCAGATACGCAGTATTTT. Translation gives CASSQTQGADTQYF.

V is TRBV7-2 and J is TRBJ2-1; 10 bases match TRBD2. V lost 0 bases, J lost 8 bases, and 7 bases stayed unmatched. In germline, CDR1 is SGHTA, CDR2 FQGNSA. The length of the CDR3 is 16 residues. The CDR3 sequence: CASSLAASGGLYEQFF. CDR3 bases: TGTGCCAGCAGCTTAGCGGCTAGCGGGGGACTGTATGAGCAGTTCTTC.

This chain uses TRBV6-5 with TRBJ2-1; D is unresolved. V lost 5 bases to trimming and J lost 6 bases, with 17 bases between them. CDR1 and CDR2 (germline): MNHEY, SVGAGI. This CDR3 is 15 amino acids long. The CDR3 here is CASSIGPSPLNEQFF. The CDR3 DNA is TGTGCCAGCAGTATTGGGCCGTCCCCCCTCAATGAGCAGTTCTTC.

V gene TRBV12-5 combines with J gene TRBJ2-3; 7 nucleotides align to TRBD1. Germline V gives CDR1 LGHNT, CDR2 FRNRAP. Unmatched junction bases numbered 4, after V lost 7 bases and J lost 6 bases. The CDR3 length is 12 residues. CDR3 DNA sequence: TGTGCTAGTGCCAGGGACAGCGATACGCAGTATTTT. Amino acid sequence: CASARDSDTQYF.

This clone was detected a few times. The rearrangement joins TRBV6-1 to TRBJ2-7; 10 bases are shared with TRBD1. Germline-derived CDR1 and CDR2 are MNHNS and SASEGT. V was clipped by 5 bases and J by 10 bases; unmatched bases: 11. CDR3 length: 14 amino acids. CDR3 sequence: CASSPGTGVVLQYF. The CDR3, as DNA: TGTGCCAGCAGTCCCGGGACAGGGGTAGTACTTCAGTACTTC.

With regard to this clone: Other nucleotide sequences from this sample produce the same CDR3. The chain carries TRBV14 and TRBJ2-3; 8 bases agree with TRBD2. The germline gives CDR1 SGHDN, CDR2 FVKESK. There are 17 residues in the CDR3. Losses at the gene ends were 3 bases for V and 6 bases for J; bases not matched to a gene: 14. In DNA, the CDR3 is TGTGCCAGCAGCCAGGTGGCTGAAGCGGGGGTCCGGGATACGCAGTATTTT. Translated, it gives CASSQVAEAGVRDTQYF.

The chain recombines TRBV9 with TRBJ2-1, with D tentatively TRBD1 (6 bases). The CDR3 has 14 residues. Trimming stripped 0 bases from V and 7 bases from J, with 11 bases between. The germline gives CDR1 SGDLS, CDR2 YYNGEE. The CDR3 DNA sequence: TGTGCCAGCAGCGTAGAACAGGGAAGGAATGAGCAGTTCTTC. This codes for CASSVEQGRNEQFF.

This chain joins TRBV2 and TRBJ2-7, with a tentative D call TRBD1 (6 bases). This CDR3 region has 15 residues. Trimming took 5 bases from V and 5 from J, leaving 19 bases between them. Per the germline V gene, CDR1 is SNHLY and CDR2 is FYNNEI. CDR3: CASSPRQVILHEQYF. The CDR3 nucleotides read TGTGCCAGCAGTCCCCGACAGGTGATTCTCCACGAGCAGTACTTC. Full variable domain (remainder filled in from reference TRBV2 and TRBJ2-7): EPEVTQTPSHQVTQMGQEVILRCVPISNHLYFYWYRQILGQKVEFLVSFYNNEISEKSEIFDDQFSVERPDGSNFTLKIRSTKLEDSAMYFCASSPRQVILHEQYFGPGTRLTVT.

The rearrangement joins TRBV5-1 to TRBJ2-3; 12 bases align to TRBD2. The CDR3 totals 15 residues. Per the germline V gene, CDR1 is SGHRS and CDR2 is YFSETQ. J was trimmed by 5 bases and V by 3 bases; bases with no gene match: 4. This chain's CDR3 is CASSYLTSGGDTQYF. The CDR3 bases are TGCGCCAGCAGCTACCTGACTAGCGGGGGAGATACGCAGTATTTT.